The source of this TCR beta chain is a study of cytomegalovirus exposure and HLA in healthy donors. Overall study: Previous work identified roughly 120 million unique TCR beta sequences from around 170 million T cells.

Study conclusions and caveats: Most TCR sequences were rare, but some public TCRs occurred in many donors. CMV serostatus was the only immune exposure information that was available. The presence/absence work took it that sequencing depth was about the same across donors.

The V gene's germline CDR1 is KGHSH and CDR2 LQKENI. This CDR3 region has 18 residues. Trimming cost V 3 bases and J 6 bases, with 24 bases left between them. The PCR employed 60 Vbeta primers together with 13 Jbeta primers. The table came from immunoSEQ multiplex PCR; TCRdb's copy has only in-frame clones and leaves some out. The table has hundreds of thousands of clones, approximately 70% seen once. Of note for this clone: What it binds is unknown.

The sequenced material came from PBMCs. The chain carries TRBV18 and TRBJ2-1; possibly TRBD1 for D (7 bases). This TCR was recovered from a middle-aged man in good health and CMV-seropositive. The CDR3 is CASSPGRSGQGGPNEQFF. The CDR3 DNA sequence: TGTGCCAGCTCACCTGGTCGCTCGGGGCAGGGGGGTCCCAATGAGCAGTTCTTC. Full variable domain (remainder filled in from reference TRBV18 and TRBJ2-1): NAGVMQNPRHLVRRRGQEARLRCSPMKGHSHVYWYRQLPEEGLKFMVYLQKENIIDESGMPKERFSAEFPKEGPSILRIQQVVRGDSAAYFCASSPGRSGQGGPNEQFFGPGTRLTVL.